This TCR beta chain is from a study of shared clonotypes between healthy human individuals. Findings and limits, study-wide: Naive subsets typically showed greater estimated richness than memory subsets.

The material for each subset, its genomic DNA, was split evenly across several immunoSEQ plates. Clones were sequenced by immunoSEQ multiplex PCR, and TCRdb holds only the in-frame ones, with some missing. This table has approximately 1.1 million clones, 75% to 85% appearing once. Per germline, CDR1 LNHDA and CDR2 SQIVND (reference sequence). The J segment lost 5 bases and the V segment lost 6 bases, leaving 11 bases of the junction unmatched. This CDR3 is 17 amino acids long. To note about this clone: What it recognizes is unknown.

The TCR was taken from a man between 18 and 29 years old in good health. Some clones in this sample may be carry-over from other donors' samples. The sample comprised memory CD4+ T cells from PBMCs. Specified subset: CD45RA-negative fraction. The V and J genes are TRBV19 and TRBJ2-3; 13 positions match TRBD2. This CDR3 is CASRRWTSGRVGDTQYF. CDR3 coding DNA: TGTGCCAGTAGACGCTGGACTAGCGGGAGAGTGGGAGATACGCAGTATTTT.